The source of this T cell receptor beta chain is a study of control samples from healthy donors and cancer patients. Using immunoSEQ multiplex PCR, the repertoire was profiled, and TCRdb retains in-frame clones only, with some absent. The repertoire has about 140,000 clones, around 90% of them found once; the top ten carry 11%. J lost 8 bases, V lost 4 bases, and 13 bases had no gene match. The CDR3 totals 15 residues. Germline V gene sequence: CDR1 SQVTM, CDR2 ANQGSEA. The source is a man aged 30 to 45 in good health. Sequencing input: blood. This chain links TRBV29-1 with TRBJ2-1; TRBD2 agrees at 8 bases. The CDR3 nucleotides are TGCAGCGTTGCCCCCGGACTAGCTCCTTTCCATGAGCAGTTCTTC. Amino acids: CSVAPGLAPFHEQFF.